The subject of this entry is one T cell receptor (beta chain). The second PCR ran about 6 to 11 cycles with a sample-barcoded 5' primer and J-beta primers. One entry per CDR3 protein results from TCRdb running MiXCR on the 5' RACE reads. The data contain some 760,000 distinct CDR3 sequences, 25% of them singletons. The record originates from a study of blood T cells in healthy people across ages. Germline CDR1 MNHEY, CDR2 SVGAGI. The CDR3 is made up of 11 amino acids. Trimming cost V 10 bases and J 3 bases, with 7 bases left between them. The sample was also linked to a second study, of T cells of mothers and their children. That paper states: Input to cDNA synthesis comprised all extracted RNA, at a ratio of around 1.6 ug per 15 ul.

This sequence joins TRBV6-5 and TRBJ1-3; D is uncertain. The sequence derives from a boy under 18 in good health. The sequencing sample was made of blood. CDR3 protein: CATAIGNTIYF. The CDR3 nucleotides are TGTGCCACCGCGATTGGAAACACCATATATTTT.